Listed below are T cell receptor beta chains from one sample, sequenced in a study of T cell responses to AZD1222 COVID-19 vaccine. This table comes from immunoSEQ multiplex PCR, and its TCRdb copy is limited to in-frame clones, with some not included. The table has more than 150,000 clones, 85% to 95% seen once. The source material was peripheral blood, sampled on day 0 of AZD1222 vaccination. These receptors originate from an adult in good health. Each CDR3 is given with its conserved first and last residue. D genes are given only for firm matches. Size tells how often a clone was seen (once, few, many) or the class of an expanded clone, and some rows leave it out.

clone size	J gene	D gene	V gene	CDR3 DNA	CDR3 protein
.	TRBJ1-4	TRBD1	TRBV7-9	TGTGCCAGCAGCTTAGCCGGGACAGGGCTCGGTGAAAAACTGTTTTTT	CASSLAGTGLGEKLFF
once	TRBJ2-1	.	TRBV27	TGTGCCAGCAGTCGCCCGGGCCCTGGCGGGATCAATGAGCAGTTCTTC	CASSRPGPGGINEQFF
.	TRBJ2-7	TRBD1	TRBV30	TGTGCCTGGAACCGACAGGGGGCTTACGAGCAGTACTTC	CAWNRQGAYEQYF
.	TRBJ1-1	.	TRBV27	TGTGCCAGCAGTGACCGGACGGGGCCTGAAGCTTTCTTT	CASSDRTGPEAFF
.	TRBJ1-2	.	TRBV2	TGTGCCAGCACCTATTCTCGGGATAACTATGGCTACACCTTC	CASTYSRDNYGYTF
.	TRBJ1-4	.	TRBV9	TGTGCCAGCAGCCCCCAGACAACAACTAATGAAAAACTGTTTTTT	CASSPQTTTNEKLFF
.	TRBJ1-5	TRBD1	TRBV6-5	TGTGCCAGCAGTCGCGGACAGGGGGACCAGCCCCAGCATTTT	CASSRGQGDQPQHF
.	TRBJ2-7	.	TRBV2	TGTGCCAGCAGTGAATCGTACAGTGTTGGAAGCTCCTACGAGCAGTACTTC	CASSESYSVGSSYEQYF
.	TRBJ1-1	.	TRBV11-2	TGTGCCAGCAGCTTCGGGAGCACCCGTGGCACTGAAGCTTTCTTT	CASSFGSTRGTEAFF
.	TRBJ2-2	.	TRBV5-1	TGCGCCAGCGACGTGGGGAGTAACACCGGGGAGCTGTTTTTT	CASDVGSNTGELFF
.	TRBJ1-6	.	TRBV7-9	TGTGCCAGCAGCCCAACCGGCCGGGTCAGTCGGAATTCACCCCTCCACTTT	CASSPTGRVSRNSPLHF
.	TRBJ2-4	TRBD1	TRBV6-1	TGTGCCAGCAGTGAGACAGGGAACATTCAGTACTTC	CASSETGNIQYF
.	TRBJ2-7	TRBD2	TRBV27	TGTGCCAGTCGGACTAGCGAGTCCTACGAGCAGTACTTC	CASRTSESYEQYF
.	TRBJ1-2	.	TRBV28	TGTGCCAGCAGTTCTGGTCGGGGCAACTATGGCTACACCTTC	CASSSGRGNYGYTF
.	TRBJ1-1	TRBD1	TRBV27	TGTGCCAGCAGTCCCCAGGGACAGGGATTCAGCACTGAAGCTTTCTTT	CASSPQGQGFSTEAFF
.	TRBJ2-7	.	TRBV3-1/TRBV3-2	TGTGCCAGCAGTCTCAGGGCGGAGCAGTACTTC	CASSLRAEQYF
.	TRBJ2-1	.	TRBV7-8	TGTGCCAGCACCCCTATCCGGGAGATGGCAGTAACCTACAATGAGCAGTTCTTC	CASTPIREMAVTYNEQFF
few	TRBJ2-7	.	TRBV2	TGTGCCAGCAGTGGAAAGGGACCCTACGAGCAGTACTTC	CASSGKGPYEQYF
.	TRBJ1-1	.	TRBV10-3	TGTGCCATCAGCCCCCAAGCAATGAACACTGAAGCTTTCTTT	CAISPQAMNTEAFF
.	TRBJ2-7	TRBD1	TRBV6-5	TGTGCCAGCAGACGGGGACAGGGGAGCTACGAGCAGTACTTC	CASRRGQGSYEQYF
.	TRBJ2-1	.	TRBV19	TGTGCCAGTAGTACTCCGGGACTCGGAGGTTGGGAGCAGTTCTTC	CASSTPGLGGWEQFF
.	TRBJ2-1	.	TRBV14	TGTGCCAGCAGCCAAGATCCGGGGAATGAGCAGTTCTTC	CASSQDPGNEQFF
.	TRBJ1-6	TRBD1	TRBV27	TGTGCCAGCAGTCCGGGGACAGCTTTTACACCCCTCCACTTT	CASSPGTAFTPLHF
.	TRBJ2-3	.	TRBV7-9	TGTGCCAGCAGCTTAGAGCTTGTGTTT	CASSLELVF
.	TRBJ2-1	.	TRBV18	TGTGCCAGCTCACCTCAAAGGGACATTTCCAATGAGCAGTTCTTC	CASSPQRDISNEQFF
.	TRBJ1-6	TRBD1	TRBV19	TGTGCCAGTAGTAAATATGGGACAGATTATAATTCACCCCTCCACTTT	CASSKYGTDYNSPLHF
.	TRBJ2-7	.	TRBV6-5	TGTGCCAGCAGGGGGGGCAGTTCCTACGAGCAGTACTTC	CASRGGSSYEQYF
once	TRBJ1-2	.	TRBV28	TGTGCCAGCAGATCCCAGGGGCGGGGTGGCTACACCTTC	CASRSQGRGGYTF
.	TRBJ1-4	TRBD1	TRBV6-4	TGTGCCAGCAGTGACTCGAAAGACAGGGGGTCCAGCAATGAAAAACTGTTTTTT	CASSDSKDRGSSNEKLFF
.	TRBJ1-2	.	TRBV3-1/TRBV3-2	TGTGCCAGCAGCGAAAAACTACTGAGCTTGGGTATGAGCTACACCTTC	CASSEKLLSLGMSYTF
.	TRBJ2-5	TRBD1	TRBV5-8	TGTGCCAGCAGCCTAGGGACAGGGAAAGAGACCCAGTACTTC	CASSLGTGKETQYF
.	TRBJ2-7	.	TRBV28	TGTGCCAGCAGACCGAGGAGGGTTATCCTTTACGAGCAGTACTTC	CASRPRRVILYEQYF
.	TRBJ1-2	.	TRBV10-3	TGTGCCATCAGTGAGAGGGCCATAATCGGACCTTACTATGGCTACACCTTC	CAISERAIIGPYYGYTF